The clone carrying this T cell receptor (beta chain) was seen more than once but under ten times. Its antigen is unknown. This sample is drawn from a study of post-analysis software for immune sequencing data. Study at large: The patients showed relapsing-remitting, secondary progressive and progressive-relapsing multiple sclerosis courses. Study-wide findings and caveats: Multiple sclerosis was associated with a significant reduction in normalized Chao1 diversity relative to controls. Controls had lower frequencies than patients of 4 or 5 TRBV segments, which included TRBV5-6, TRBV5-1 and TRBV20-1.

Trimming left V 1 base short and J 1 base short, with 20 bases between. The length of the CDR3 is 18 residues. Germline V gene sequence: CDR1 LGHNA, CDR2 YSLEER. Prepared TCR beta cDNA libraries contained unique molecular identifiers. From the PCR reads, TCRdb called clonotypes with MiXCR, one entry per CDR3 protein. The sample has fewer than 850,000 distinct CDR3 sequences; about 27% are singletons. The sequenced sample was blood. The sequence came from a girl under 18 with multiple sclerosis. The gene calls are TRBV4-3 and TRBJ2-7; D uncertain. The CDR3 nucleotides read TGCGCCAGCAGCCAAGTTGCAGGTAGGGCAGGCGCTTCCTACGAGCAGTACTTC. This gives the protein CASSQVAGRAGASYEQYF.